This T cell receptor (beta chain) originates from a study of Ad26.COV2.S vaccination and SARS-CoV-2 variants. Overall study context: Donor got 5x10^10 or 1x10^11 viral particles of Ad26.COV2.S. Study results and limitations: Vaccinees and placebo recipients showed similar non-spike TCR breadth.

The repertoire was sequenced with immunoSEQ multiplex PCR; TCRdb's copy has only in-frame clones and lacks some. The table shows 400,000 or so clones, with 75% to 90% occurring only once. The treatment was: about 20 received Ad26.COV2.S at low or high dose, single or two shots; five or six received placebo; per-sample allocation not given. Day 63 after the first vaccine or placebo injection was the time point for sampling. Vaccination employed an Ad26 vector expressing the Wuhan-strain SARS-CoV-2 spike. This clone has only one observation. Its antigen is undetermined. Germline CDR1 ENHRY, CDR2 SYGVKD. Trimming left V 6 bases short and J 0 bases short, with 11 bases between. This CDR3 has 14 amino acids.

The sample in question was peripheral blood, obtained in a trial of Ad26.COV2.S vaccine versus placebo. This rearrangement joins TRBV10-3 to TRBJ1-2, with a tentative D call TRBD1 (6 bases). The TCR sequence derives from a person aged 18-60 years who received the Ad26.COV2.S COVID-19 vaccine or a placebo. CDR3 loop: CAIRRDTANYGYTF. The CDR3 DNA reads as TGTGCCATCAGGCGGGACACAGCTAACTATGGCTACACCTTC.